This T cell receptor (beta chain) was identified during a study of PD-1 blockade in classical Hodgkin lymphoma. Regarding the study as a whole: Diversity similar to that of newly diagnosed patients was seen at baseline in complete responders. CD4+ TCR diversity, unlike CD8+, climbed significantly by C4D1.

The germline V gene has CDR1 LNHDA and CDR2 SQIVND (reference sequence). Trimming removed 2 bases at V and 4 bases at J, with 12 bases between. CDR3 length equals 15 residues. As regards this clone: Its cognate antigen is unknown.

As to time point: cycle 4 day 1 (C4D1), after around six weeks of nivolumab. There was relapse after autologous stem cell transplantation in every patient, and there was variation in brentuximab vedotin exposure. Here immunoSEQ multiplex PCR was the method, and the copy in TCRdb shows in-frame clones only, minus some. The sample lists fewer than 25,000 clones; about 86% were seen once. This receptor was identified in a human donor with classical Hodgkin lymphoma. The sequenced sample was peripheral blood mononuclear cells (PBMCs), obtained before the fourth cycle of nivolumab. The genes are TRBV19 and TRBJ1-5; TRBD1 might be the D (6 bases). DNA of the CDR3: TGTGCCAGTAGTATAAGGGGACATCAAAATCAGCCCCAGCATTTT. Translation gives CASSIRGHQNQPQHF.